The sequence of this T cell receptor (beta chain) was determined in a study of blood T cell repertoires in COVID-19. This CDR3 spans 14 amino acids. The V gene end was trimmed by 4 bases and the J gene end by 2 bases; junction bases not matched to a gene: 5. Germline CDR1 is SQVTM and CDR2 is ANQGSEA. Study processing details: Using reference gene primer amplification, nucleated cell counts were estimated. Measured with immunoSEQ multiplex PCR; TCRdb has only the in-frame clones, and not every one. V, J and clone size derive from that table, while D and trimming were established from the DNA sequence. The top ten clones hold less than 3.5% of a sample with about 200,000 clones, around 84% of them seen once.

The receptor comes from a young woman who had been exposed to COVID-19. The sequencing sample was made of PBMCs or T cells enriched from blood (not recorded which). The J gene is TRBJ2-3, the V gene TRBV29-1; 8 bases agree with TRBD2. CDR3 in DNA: TGCAGCGTTGTTCCGGGGGGGAACACAGATACGCAGTATTTT. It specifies CSVVPGGNTDTQYF.